This is a list of T cell receptor beta chains from one sample in a study of human T cells and chemical hapten exposure. TCRdb recomputed calls from the RACE reads with MiXCR, one row per CDR3 protein. The repertoire has around 300,000 distinct CDR3 sequences, 7.5% to 8% of them found once; the top ten carry roughly 1.2%. This material consisted of whole blood, taken in connection with sensitization to the hapten diphenylcyclopropenone (DPC). These receptor sequences come from a man aged 18 to 29 with alopecia areata. Some clones in this sample may be carry-over from other donors' samples. Each CDR3 is given with its conserved first and last residue. Each record gives: CDR3 DNA, CDR3 protein, D gene, V gene, J gene, clone size. D genes are given only for firm matches. Clone sizes are given selectively: once, few, many, or a class where the clone is expanded.

CDR3nt: TGTGCCAGCAGCTTAGCGTCGGGACTAGCGGGGTATGAGCAGTTCTTC; CDR3aa: CASSLASGLAGYEQFF; d_gene: TRBD2; v_gene: TRBV7-9; j_gene: TRBJ2-1; abundance: few
CDR3nt: TGTGCCAGCAGCTTAGATGGGGGATCAGGTCAGCCCCAGCATTTT; CDR3aa: CASSLDGGSGQPQHF; d_gene: NA; v_gene: TRBV7-2; j_gene: TRBJ1-5; abundance: NA
CDR3nt: TGTGCCAGCAGCCTAACCGGGACACCCGATTCACCCCTCCACTTT; CDR3aa: CASSLTGTPDSPLHF; d_gene: NA; v_gene: TRBV7-7; j_gene: TRBJ1-6; abundance: NA
CDR3nt: TGTGCCAGCAGTTACGGGACAGGTGGGGCTGAAGCTTTCTTT; CDR3aa: CASSYGTGGAEAFF; d_gene: TRBD1; v_gene: TRBV6-2/TRBV6-3; j_gene: TRBJ1-1; abundance: many
CDR3nt: TGTGCCAGCAGTGAGCAGGGAACCATATCCTACAATGAGCAGTTCTTC; CDR3aa: CASSEQGTISYNEQFF; d_gene: NA; v_gene: TRBV2; j_gene: TRBJ2-1; abundance: NA
CDR3nt: TGTGCCAGCAGCTCCGGGACGGACAATGAGCAGTTCTTC; CDR3aa: CASSSGTDNEQFF; d_gene: NA; v_gene: TRBV7-9; j_gene: TRBJ2-1; abundance: NA
CDR3nt: TGTGCCAGCAGCTTAGGACCGAATACGGCTTTCTTT; CDR3aa: CASSLGPNTAFF; d_gene: NA; v_gene: TRBV11-3; j_gene: TRBJ1-1; abundance: NA
CDR3nt: TGCAGCGTGGAGCCGGACAGGGCGAGCACAGATACGCAGTATTTT; CDR3aa: CSVEPDRASTDTQYF; d_gene: TRBD1; v_gene: TRBV29-1; j_gene: TRBJ2-3; abundance: few
CDR3nt: TGTGCCAGCAGCGGGAGGGGCAGGCGGCACACTGAAGCTTTCTTT; CDR3aa: CASSGRGRRHTEAFF; d_gene: NA; v_gene: TRBV7-3; j_gene: TRBJ1-1; abundance: few
CDR3nt: TGCAGTGCTAGAGGGACAGGGTTGGAGGGTTCACCCCTCCACTTT; CDR3aa: CSARGTGLEGSPLHF; d_gene: TRBD1; v_gene: TRBV20-1; j_gene: TRBJ1-6; abundance: few
CDR3nt: TGCGCCAGCAGCCCTCGACAGGGGGCAGGCACTGAAGCTTTCTTT; CDR3aa: CASSPRQGAGTEAFF; d_gene: TRBD1; v_gene: TRBV4-1; j_gene: TRBJ1-1; abundance: many
CDR3nt: TGCAGCGCCGGGAACCCCCCGGGGGAGACCCAGTACTTC; CDR3aa: CSAGNPPGETQYF; d_gene: NA; v_gene: TRBV29-1; j_gene: TRBJ2-5; abundance: NA
CDR3nt: TGCAGTGCTAGCCACTTAGCGGGGGCCCGCAATGAGCAGTTCTTC; CDR3aa: CSASHLAGARNEQFF; d_gene: TRBD2; v_gene: TRBV20-1; j_gene: TRBJ2-1; abundance: few
CDR3nt: TGTGCCACCAGTCCTAAGGGGGCCGGGAGGAGACAGTACTTC; CDR3aa: CATSPKGAGRRQYF; d_gene: NA; v_gene: TRBV24-1; j_gene: TRBJ2-5; abundance: many
CDR3nt: TGTGCCAGCAGCTTAGCCCTACAGGGGGTTAACACCGGGGAGCTGTTTTTT; CDR3aa: CASSLALQGVNTGELFF; d_gene: TRBD1; v_gene: TRBV7-9; j_gene: TRBJ2-2; abundance: few
CDR3nt: TGTGCCAGCAATAATCAGCCCCAGCATTTT; CDR3aa: CASNNQPQHF; d_gene: NA; v_gene: TRBV6-6; j_gene: TRBJ1-5; abundance: few
CDR3nt: TGTGCCAGCAGCCGTTATAGCGGGAGCTACGAGCAGTACTTC; CDR3aa: CASSRYSGSYEQYF; d_gene: TRBD2; v_gene: TRBV14; j_gene: TRBJ2-7; abundance: few
CDR3nt: TGTGCCAGCAGCTCTCCGCCGGGGGCAGCAGATACGCAGTATTTT; CDR3aa: CASSSPPGAADTQYF; d_gene: NA; v_gene: TRBV7-2; j_gene: TRBJ2-3; abundance: many
CDR3nt: TGTGCCAGCAGACTTCTGGCTAATGAAAAACTGTTTTTT; CDR3aa: CASRLLANEKLFF; d_gene: NA; v_gene: TRBV6-5; j_gene: TRBJ1-4; abundance: NA
CDR3nt: TGTGCCAGCTCACCCTCCCCCTTC; CDR3aa: CASSPSPF; d_gene: NA; v_gene: TRBV18; j_gene: TRBJ1-2; abundance: NA
CDR3nt: TGTGCCAGCAGCTTAATATTAAGACAGGGACTTAACTATGGCTACACCTTC; CDR3aa: CASSLILRQGLNYGYTF; d_gene: TRBD1; v_gene: TRBV11-2; j_gene: TRBJ1-2; abundance: many
CDR3nt: TGTGCCAGCAGCCAAGAGGGAGCTGGGGCCAACGTCCTGACTTTC; CDR3aa: CASSQEGAGANVLTF; d_gene: NA; v_gene: TRBV7-9; j_gene: TRBJ2-6; abundance: many
CDR3nt: TGCGCCAGCAGCTTGGATACAGGGGGCATAGGTGAGCAGTTCTTC; CDR3aa: CASSLDTGGIGEQFF; d_gene: TRBD1; v_gene: TRBV5-1; j_gene: TRBJ2-1; abundance: few
CDR3nt: TGTGCCAGCAGCTCCGACAGGGGATGGGAAAAACTGTTTTTT; CDR3aa: CASSSDRGWEKLFF; d_gene: TRBD1; v_gene: TRBV5-4; j_gene: TRBJ1-4; abundance: NA
CDR3nt: TGCAGCGTTGAAGATAGGTCGGCAGGGGGGTTTGGAACCTACGAGCAGTACTTC; CDR3aa: CSVEDRSAGGFGTYEQYF; d_gene: NA; v_gene: TRBV29-1; j_gene: TRBJ2-7; abundance: NA
CDR3nt: TGTGCCAGCTTCCCGACAGGGGGTTTCACTGAAGCTTTCTTT; CDR3aa: CASFPTGGFTEAFF; d_gene: TRBD1; v_gene: TRBV28; j_gene: TRBJ1-1; abundance: once
CDR3nt: TGTGCCAGCAGCCTACAGGGTTTTTATCAGCCCCAGCATTTT; CDR3aa: CASSLQGFYQPQHF; d_gene: NA; v_gene: TRBV6-6; j_gene: TRBJ1-5; abundance: few
CDR3nt: TGTGCCAGCAGCCAAGATCCAGGGGATCAGCCCCAGCATTTT; CDR3aa: CASSQDPGDQPQHF; d_gene: NA; v_gene: TRBV3-1; j_gene: TRBJ1-5; abundance: NA
CDR3nt: TGTGCCAGCAGCGCAGGCGGGGGGGTCACTGAGCAGTTCTTC; CDR3aa: CASSAGGGVTEQFF; d_gene: TRBD2; v_gene: TRBV9; j_gene: TRBJ2-1; abundance: few
CDR3nt: TGCAGTGCACCACGAAAAGGAAGGGAGCTGTTTTTT; CDR3aa: CSAPRKGRELFF; d_gene: NA; v_gene: TRBV20-1; j_gene: TRBJ2-2; abundance: few
CDR3nt: TGCAGCATAAGAAGAAGTCCTGGCACCGGGGAGCTGTTTTTT; CDR3aa: CSIRRSPGTGELFF; d_gene: NA; v_gene: TRBV29-1; j_gene: TRBJ2-2; abundance: few
CDR3nt: TGTGCCAGCAGCTTATTGGACAGGAGCACAGATACGCAGTATTTT; CDR3aa: CASSLLDRSTDTQYF; d_gene: TRBD1; v_gene: TRBV7-6; j_gene: TRBJ2-3; abundance: few
CDR3nt: TGCAGCGTTATATTGGGACAGGGGGCCAGTGGGGCCAACGTCCTGACTTTC; CDR3aa: CSVILGQGASGANVLTF; d_gene: TRBD1; v_gene: TRBV29-1; j_gene: TRBJ2-6; abundance: many
CDR3nt: TGTGCCACCAGCAGAGATTGGGACCGAGTGGGGGCGAAGACCCAGTACTTC; CDR3aa: CATSRDWDRVGAKTQYF; d_gene: NA; v_gene: TRBV15; j_gene: TRBJ2-5; abundance: few
CDR3nt: TGTGCCAGCAGCTTCCGGGACAGGCGCACTAATGAAAAACTGTTTTTT; CDR3aa: CASSFRDRRTNEKLFF; d_gene: TRBD1; v_gene: TRBV5-6; j_gene: TRBJ1-4; abundance: NA
CDR3nt: TGTGCCAGCAGCCAAGGGGGGACTGCACCCTACGAGCAGTACTTC; CDR3aa: CASSQGGTAPYEQYF; d_gene: NA; v_gene: TRBV3-1; j_gene: TRBJ2-7; abundance: many
CDR3nt: TGCAGTGGTAGATCTAGCAATCAGCCCCAGCATTTT; CDR3aa: CSGRSSNQPQHF; d_gene: NA; v_gene: TRBV20-1; j_gene: TRBJ1-5; abundance: NA
CDR3nt: TGCAGTGCTAGTGATCGATTTGAGCCCTATGGCTACACCTTC; CDR3aa: CSASDRFEPYGYTF; d_gene: NA; v_gene: TRBV20-1; j_gene: TRBJ1-2; abundance: NA
CDR3nt: TGCGCCAGCAGCCAAGTGGGTGACAGGGACGAAAAACTGTTTTTT; CDR3aa: CASSQVGDRDEKLFF; d_gene: TRBD1; v_gene: TRBV4-1; j_gene: TRBJ1-4; abundance: many
CDR3nt: TGTGCCAGCACCTCCGGGGGGCCTTCGTCCCTCCACTTT; CDR3aa: CASTSGGPSSLHF; d_gene: NA; v_gene: TRBV28; j_gene: TRBJ1-6; abundance: many
CDR3nt: TGTGCCAGCACCAACCTAATAGTGGAGATGGACAATGAGCAGTTCTTC; CDR3aa: CASTNLIVEMDNEQFF; d_gene: NA; v_gene: TRBV7-2; j_gene: TRBJ2-1; abundance: NA
CDR3nt: TGTGCCATATCCTATGTGACAGGGGGCGACACCGGGGAGCTGTTTTTT; CDR3aa: CAISYVTGGDTGELFF; d_gene: TRBD1; v_gene: TRBV10-3; j_gene: TRBJ2-2; abundance: few
CDR3nt: TGCAGTGCTAAGACAGGCTTCACAGATACGCAGTATTTT; CDR3aa: CSAKTGFTDTQYF; d_gene: NA; v_gene: TRBV20-1; j_gene: TRBJ2-3; abundance: NA
CDR3nt: TGTGCCATCAGTGCGGGCACCGGGGAGCTGTTTTTT; CDR3aa: CAISAGTGELFF; d_gene: NA; v_gene: TRBV10-3; j_gene: TRBJ2-2; abundance: few
CDR3nt: TGTGCCAGCAGATTGGGTTCCAACACCGGGGAGCTGTTTTTT; CDR3aa: CASRLGSNTGELFF; d_gene: NA; v_gene: TRBV6-1; j_gene: TRBJ2-2; abundance: few
CDR3nt: TGTGCCAGCAGTGCGACTAGCGTCCATGAGCAGTTCTTC; CDR3aa: CASSATSVHEQFF; d_gene: TRBD2; v_gene: TRBV6-6; j_gene: TRBJ2-1; abundance: few
CDR3nt: TGTGCCAGCAGTCGGGGGTACCAAGAGACCCAGTACTTC; CDR3aa: CASSRGYQETQYF; d_gene: NA; v_gene: TRBV5-6; j_gene: TRBJ2-5; abundance: few
CDR3nt: TGCGCCAGCAGCCAAGATTGGCAGACCAATCAGCCCCAGCATTTT; CDR3aa: CASSQDWQTNQPQHF; d_gene: NA; v_gene: TRBV4-3; j_gene: TRBJ1-5; abundance: NA